This T cell receptor (beta chain) is drawn from a study of long-term antiretroviral therapy in people with HIV. Study-wide findings and caveats: Repertoires looked antigen-experienced, with only a slight naive shift after ART. Blood specimens, gathered between about 2003 and 2018, were possibly obtained under older ART regimens. Transplant-donor-level diversity was not reached after ART, though diversity increased.

Researchers secured at least one pre-ART and at least two post-ART PBMC samples from each donor. A note on this clone: Antigen specificity is unknown.

Researchers report immunoSEQ v3.0 was run at survey level. The method was immunoSEQ multiplex PCR; TCRdb's version includes in-frame clones alone and lacks a portion of them. The sample holds around 35,000 clones, around 96% seen once. V shed 5 bases and J shed 7 bases, with 11 bases lying between them. CDR1 and CDR2 from the germline V gene are SEHNR and FQNEAQ (reference sequence). This CDR3 spans 12 amino acids. The source material was unsorted PBMCs, sampled roughly 6.9 years after starting antiretroviral therapy. This receptor was identified in a man aged 25 to 45 with HIV. This rearrangement joins TRBV7-9 to TRBJ1-2; perhaps TRBD1 as D (6 bases). The CDR3 region is CASSPRQVGYTF. CDR3 nucleotides: TGTGCCAGCAGCCCGAGACAGGTTGGCTACACCTTC.